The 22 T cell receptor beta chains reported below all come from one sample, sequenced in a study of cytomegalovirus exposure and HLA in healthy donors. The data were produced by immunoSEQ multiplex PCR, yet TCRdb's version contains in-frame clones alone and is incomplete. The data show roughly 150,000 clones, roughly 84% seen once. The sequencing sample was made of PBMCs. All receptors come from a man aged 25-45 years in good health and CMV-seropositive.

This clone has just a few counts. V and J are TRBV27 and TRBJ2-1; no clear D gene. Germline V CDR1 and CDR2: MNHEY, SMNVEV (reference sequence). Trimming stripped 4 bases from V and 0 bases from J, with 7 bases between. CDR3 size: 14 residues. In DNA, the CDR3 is TGTGCCAGCAGTTCCCTTAGCTCCTACAATGAGCAGTTCTTC. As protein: CASSSLSSYNEQFF.

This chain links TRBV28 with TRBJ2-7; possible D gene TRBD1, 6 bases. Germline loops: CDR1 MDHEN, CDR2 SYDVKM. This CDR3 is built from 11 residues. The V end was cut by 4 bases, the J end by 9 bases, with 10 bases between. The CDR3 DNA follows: TGTGCCAGCAGTTCCGACAGGAGGCAGTACTTC. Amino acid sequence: CASSSDRRQYF. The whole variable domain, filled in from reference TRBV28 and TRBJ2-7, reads DVKVTQSSRYLVKRTGEKVFLECVQDMDHENMFWYRQDPGLGLRLIYFSYDVKMKEKGDIPEGYSVSREKKERFSLILESASTNQTSMYLCASSSDRRQYFGPGTRLTVT.

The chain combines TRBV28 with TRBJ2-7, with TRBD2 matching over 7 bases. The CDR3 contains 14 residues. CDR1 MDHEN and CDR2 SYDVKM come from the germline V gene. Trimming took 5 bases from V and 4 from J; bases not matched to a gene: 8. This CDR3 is CASSASGEKYEQYF. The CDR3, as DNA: TGTGCCAGCAGTGCCAGCGGGGAGAAATACGAGCAGTACTTC.

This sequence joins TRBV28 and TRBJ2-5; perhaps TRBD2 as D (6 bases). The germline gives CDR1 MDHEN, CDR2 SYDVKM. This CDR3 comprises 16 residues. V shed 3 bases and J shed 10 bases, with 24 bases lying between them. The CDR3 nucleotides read TGTGCCAGCAGTTTGGTAAGGGACTCCCCCGTGGAGGACCAGTACTTC. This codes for CASSLVRDSPVEDQYF.

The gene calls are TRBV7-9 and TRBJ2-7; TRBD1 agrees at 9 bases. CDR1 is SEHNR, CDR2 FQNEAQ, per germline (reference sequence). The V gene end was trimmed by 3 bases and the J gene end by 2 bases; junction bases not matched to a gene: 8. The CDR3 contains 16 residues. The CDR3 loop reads CASSFTAGTGPYEQYF. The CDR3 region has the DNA TGTGCCAGCAGCTTCACCGCCGGGACAGGGCCCTACGAGCAGTACTTC.

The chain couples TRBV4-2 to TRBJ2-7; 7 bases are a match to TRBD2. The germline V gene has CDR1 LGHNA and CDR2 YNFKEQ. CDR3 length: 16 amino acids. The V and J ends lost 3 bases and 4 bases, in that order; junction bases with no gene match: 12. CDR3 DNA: TGTGCCAGCAGCCAGGGGGGGGGAGGTGGTGGGTACGAGCAGTACTTC. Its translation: CASSQGGGGGGYEQYF.

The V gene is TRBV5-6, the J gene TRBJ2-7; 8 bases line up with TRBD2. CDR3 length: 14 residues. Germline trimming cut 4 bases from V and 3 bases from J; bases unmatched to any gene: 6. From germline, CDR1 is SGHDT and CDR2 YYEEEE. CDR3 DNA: TGTGCCAGCAGCCCTGGGACTAGAAGCTACGAGCAGTACTTC. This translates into CASSPGTRSYEQYF.

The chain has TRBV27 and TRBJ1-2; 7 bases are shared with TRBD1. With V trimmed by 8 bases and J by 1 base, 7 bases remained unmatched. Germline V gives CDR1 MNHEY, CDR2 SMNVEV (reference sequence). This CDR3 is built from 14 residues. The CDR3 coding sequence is TGTGCCAGCCACACAGGGGCCAGTAACTATGGCTACACCTTC. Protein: CASHTGASNYGYTF.

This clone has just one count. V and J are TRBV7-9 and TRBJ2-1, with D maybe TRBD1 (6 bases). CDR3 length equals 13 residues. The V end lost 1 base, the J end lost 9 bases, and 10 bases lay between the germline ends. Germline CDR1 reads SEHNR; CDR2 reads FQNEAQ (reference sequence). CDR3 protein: CASSLDRDGEQFF. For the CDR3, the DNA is TGTGCCAGCAGCTTAGACAGGGACGGTGAGCAGTTCTTC.

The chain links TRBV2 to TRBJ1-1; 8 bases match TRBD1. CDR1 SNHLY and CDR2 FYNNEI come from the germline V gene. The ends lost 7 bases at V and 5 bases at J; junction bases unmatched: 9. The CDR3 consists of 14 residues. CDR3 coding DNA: TGTGCCAGCACCGTCCAGGGGGCTGGGACTGAAGCTTTCTTT. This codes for CASTVQGAGTEAFF.

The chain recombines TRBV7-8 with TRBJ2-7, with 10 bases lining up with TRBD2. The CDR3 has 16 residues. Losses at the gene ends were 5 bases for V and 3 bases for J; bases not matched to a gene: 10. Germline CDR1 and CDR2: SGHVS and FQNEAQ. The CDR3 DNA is TGTGCCAGCAGCACCCGACTAGCGGGCCTAAGCTACGAGCAGTACTTC. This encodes CASSTRLAGLSYEQYF.

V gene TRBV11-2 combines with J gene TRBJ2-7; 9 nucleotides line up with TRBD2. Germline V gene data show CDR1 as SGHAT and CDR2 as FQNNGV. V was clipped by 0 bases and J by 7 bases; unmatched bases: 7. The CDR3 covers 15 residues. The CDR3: CASSLDRGRAEEQYF. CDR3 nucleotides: TGTGCCAGCAGCTTAGATCGCGGGAGGGCCGAAGAGCAGTACTTC.

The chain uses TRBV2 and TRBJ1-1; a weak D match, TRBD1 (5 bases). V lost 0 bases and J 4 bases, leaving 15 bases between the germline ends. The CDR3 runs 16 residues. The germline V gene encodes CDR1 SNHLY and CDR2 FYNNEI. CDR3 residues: CASSEAGATMSTEAFF. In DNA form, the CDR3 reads TGTGCCAGCAGTGAAGCAGGGGCGACAATGAGCACTGAAGCTTTCTTT.

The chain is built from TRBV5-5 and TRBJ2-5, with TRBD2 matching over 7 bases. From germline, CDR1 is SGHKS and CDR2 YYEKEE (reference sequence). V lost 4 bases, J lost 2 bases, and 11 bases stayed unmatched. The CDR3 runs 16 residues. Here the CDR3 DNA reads TGTGCCAGCAGCCTAGGGGAGGGGTTAAATCAAGAGACCCAGTACTTC. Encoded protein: CASSLGEGLNQETQYF. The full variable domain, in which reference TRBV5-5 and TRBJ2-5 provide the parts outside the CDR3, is DAGVTQSPTHLIKTRGQQVTLRCSPISGHKSVSWYQQVLGQGPQFIFQYYEKEERGRGNFPDRFSARQFPNYSSELNVNALLLGDSALYLCASSLGEGLNQETQYFGPGTRLLVL.

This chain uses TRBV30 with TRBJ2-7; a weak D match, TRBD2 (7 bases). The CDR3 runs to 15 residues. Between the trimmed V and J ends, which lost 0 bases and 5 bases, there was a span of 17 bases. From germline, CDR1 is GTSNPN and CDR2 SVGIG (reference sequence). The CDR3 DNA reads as TGTGCCTGGAGTGTAGGGGGAGGGGGAGAGGACGAGCAGTACTTC. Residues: CAWSVGGGGEDEQYF. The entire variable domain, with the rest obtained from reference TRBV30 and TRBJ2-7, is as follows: SQTIHQWPATLVQPVGSPLSLECTVEGTSNPNLYWYRQAAGRGLQLLFYSVGIGQISSEVPQNLSASRPQDRQFILSSKKLLLSDSGFYLCAWSVGGGGEDEQYFGPGTRLTVT.

The DNA for the CDR3 is TGTGCCTGGAGTGTACGGGGGAGCGAGACCCAGTACTTC. Its translation is CAWSVRGSETQYF. The J gene is TRBJ2-5, the V gene TRBV30; tentatively, D is TRBD2 (6 bases). CDR1 and CDR2 (germline): GTSNPN, SVGIG (reference sequence). Trimming shortened V by 0 bases and J by 5 bases, and 10 bases separated the two germline ends. The CDR3 is 13 amino acids.

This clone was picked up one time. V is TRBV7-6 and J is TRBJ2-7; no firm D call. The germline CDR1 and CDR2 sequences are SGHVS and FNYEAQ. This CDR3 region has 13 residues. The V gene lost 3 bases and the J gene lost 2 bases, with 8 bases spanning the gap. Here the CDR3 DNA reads TGTGCCAGCAGCTTGGCAGACACCTACGAGCAGTACTTC. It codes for CASSLADTYEQYF. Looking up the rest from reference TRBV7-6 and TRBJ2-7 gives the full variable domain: GAGVSQSPRYKVTKRGQDVALRCDPISGHVSLYWYRQALGQGPEFLTYFNYEAQQDKSGLPNDRFSAERPEGSISTLTIQRTEQRDSAMYRCASSLADTYEQYFGPGTRLTVT.

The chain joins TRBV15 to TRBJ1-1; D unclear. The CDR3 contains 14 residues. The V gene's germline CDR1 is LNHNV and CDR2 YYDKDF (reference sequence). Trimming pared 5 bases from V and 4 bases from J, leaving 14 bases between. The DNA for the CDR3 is TGTGCCACCAGCCCCCGCCAGGTGGGCACTGAAGCTTTCTTT. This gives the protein CATSPRQVGTEAFF.

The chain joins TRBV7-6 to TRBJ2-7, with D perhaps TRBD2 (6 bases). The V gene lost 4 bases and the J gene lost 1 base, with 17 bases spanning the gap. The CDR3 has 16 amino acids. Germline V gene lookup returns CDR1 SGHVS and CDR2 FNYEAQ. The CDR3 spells CASSSDRTGGSYEQYF. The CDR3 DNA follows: TGTGCCAGCAGCTCGGACCGCACTGGAGGGTCCTACGAGCAGTACTTC.

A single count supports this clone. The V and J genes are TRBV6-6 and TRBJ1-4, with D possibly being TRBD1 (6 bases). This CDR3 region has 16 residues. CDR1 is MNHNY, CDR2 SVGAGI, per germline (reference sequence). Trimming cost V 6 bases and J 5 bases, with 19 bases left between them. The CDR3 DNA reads TGTGCCAGCAGAGCAAGCACAGGGAGACCGAATGAAAAACTGTTTTTT. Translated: CASRASTGRPNEKLFF.

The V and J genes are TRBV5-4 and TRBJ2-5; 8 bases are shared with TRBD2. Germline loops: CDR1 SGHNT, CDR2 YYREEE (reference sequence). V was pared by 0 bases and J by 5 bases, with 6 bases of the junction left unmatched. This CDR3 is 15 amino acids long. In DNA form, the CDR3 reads TGTGCCAGCAGCTTGGAAGTCGGGAGGGCGGAGACCCAGTACTTC. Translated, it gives CASSLEVGRAETQYF.

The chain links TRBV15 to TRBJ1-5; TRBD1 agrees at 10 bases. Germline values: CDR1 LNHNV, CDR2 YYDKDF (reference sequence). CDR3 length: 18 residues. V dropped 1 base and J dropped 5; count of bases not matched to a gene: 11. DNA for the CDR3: TGTGCCACCAGCAGAGGTTGGACAGGGGGGCTCCCTGATCAGCCCCAGCATTTT. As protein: CATSRGWTGGLPDQPQHF.